A single sample gave rise to the 28 T cell receptor beta chains below, sequenced in a study of identical twins. TCRdb recomputed calls from the 5' RACE reads with MiXCR, one row per CDR3 protein. The sample includes 200,000 to 250,000 distinct CDR3 sequences, roughly 12% of them seen just once. This sample also belongs to another study, concerning yellow fever vaccine responses in identical twins.

Sequencing input: memory (CD45RO+) T cells sorted from blood. Receptors were obtained from a woman aged 18-29 years in good health.

This clonotype was picked up many times. The chain joins TRBV13 to TRBJ1-2; D gene uncertain. In germline, CDR1 is PRHDT, CDR2 FYEKMQ (reference sequence). Trimming cost V 1 base and J 7 bases, with 7 bases left between them. The CDR3 sequence is 12 residues long. CDR3 in DNA: TGTGCCAGCAGCTTAGCAGCTTCTGGCTACACCTTC. It specifies CASSLAASGYTF.

In its sample, this clonotype was seen many times. The J gene is TRBJ1-4, the V gene TRBV29-1, with 7 bases lining up with TRBD1. V gave up 4 bases and J gave up 5 bases; unmatched junction bases: 7. Germline CDR1 reads SQVTM; CDR2 reads ANQGSEA. This CDR3 spans 14 amino acids. The CDR3 bases are TGCAGCGTTGTTTCCGGGACAGAAAATGAAAAACTGTTTTTT. Translating gives CSVVSGTENEKLFF.

This sequence joins TRBV4-3 and TRBJ2-3; TRBD2 agrees at 8 bases. The ends lost 3 bases at V and 6 bases at J; junction bases unmatched: 8. This CDR3 contains 15 residues. Germline V gene data show CDR1 as LGHNA and CDR2 as YSLEER. The CDR3, as DNA: TGCGCCAGCAGCCACCAAGAGCGGGAGACCGATACGCAGTATTTT. It specifies CASSHQERETDTQYF.

This clonotype was picked up a small number of times. The gene calls are TRBV5-1 and TRBJ2-5, with 12 bases matching TRBD2. Germline-derived CDR1 and CDR2 are SGHRS and YFSETQ. The ends lost 0 bases at V and 6 bases at J; junction bases unmatched: 3. This CDR3 is built from 15 residues. CDR3 protein: CASSLGLAGVKTQYF. DNA of the CDR3: TGCGCCAGCAGCTTGGGACTAGCGGGAGTAAAGACCCAGTACTTC.

This clonotype was observed a few times. This chain uses TRBV24-1 with TRBJ2-3, with a possible D match to TRBD1 (5 bases). The CDR3 has 14 residues. V lost 4 bases, J lost 0 bases, and 7 bases lay in between. The V gene's germline CDR1 is KGHDR and CDR2 SFDVKD. The CDR3 reads CATSDGQSTDTQYF. CDR3 DNA: TGTGCCACCAGTGACGGACAAAGCACAGATACGCAGTATTTT.

This clonotype was recorded a few times. The chain couples TRBV7-9 to TRBJ2-3; D remains unclear. CDR1 is SEHNR, CDR2 FQNEAQ, per germline (reference sequence). The CDR3 has 16 amino acids. With 1 base removed from V and 0 bases from J, the gap between germline ends came to 11 bases. This chain's CDR3 is CASSLGPSGSTDTQYF. The CDR3 nucleotides are TGTGCCAGCAGCTTAGGCCCATCGGGTAGCACAGATACGCAGTATTTT.

This clonotype was observed a few times. The chain has TRBV27 and TRBJ2-7; TRBD2 might be the D (5 bases). V lost 7 bases and J lost 4, with 17 bases in between. The CDR3 length is 14 residues. In germline, CDR1 is MNHEY, CDR2 SMNVEV (reference sequence). In DNA form, the CDR3 reads TGTGCCAGCAAGCCGGGGTCTTGGGGATACGAGCAGTACTTC. Translation: CASKPGSWGYEQYF.

This clonotype occurred a few times. The chain couples TRBV11-1 to TRBJ2-3, with TRBD1 matching over 11 bases. The germline gives CDR1 SGHAT, CDR2 FQDESV (reference sequence). V gave up 6 bases and J gave up 7 bases; unmatched junction bases: 18. The CDR3 has 18 amino acids. CDR3 protein: CASRSDRGRKRESYTQYF. The CDR3 DNA reads TGTGCCAGCAGATCGGACAGGGGGCGAAAGCGGGAGAGTTATACGCAGTATTTT.

The genes are TRBV14 and TRBJ2-1; no clear D gene. There are 15 residues in the CDR3. V was shortened by 2 bases and J by 0 bases, with 8 bases between the two germline ends. Germline V lookup: CDR1 SGHDN, CDR2 FVKESK. The CDR3 nucleotides are TGTGCCAGCAGCCAAAAGAGCAGCTCCTACAATGAGCAGTTCTTC. Translated, it gives CASSQKSSSYNEQFF.

The chain links TRBV11-2 to TRBJ2-5, with D tentatively TRBD2 (6 bases). This CDR3 is 15 amino acids long. V shed 0 bases and J shed 1 base, with 9 bases lying between them. Germline loops: CDR1 SGHAT, CDR2 FQNNGV. CDR3 sequence (DNA): TGTGCCAGCAGCTTAGATCGCGGGGCCCAAGAGACCCAGTACTTC. Its protein product is CASSLDRGAQETQYF.

In this sample, this clonotype turned up many times. The rearrangement uses TRBV2 and TRBJ2-7, with 7 bases that match TRBD1. The germline V gene has CDR1 SNHLY and CDR2 FYNNEI. V trimming: 4 bases; J trimming: 2 bases; junction bases outside the gene matches: 2. The CDR3 has 13 amino acids. The CDR3 loop is CASSGTGTYEQYF. CDR3 bases: TGTGCCAGCAGTGGGACAGGTACCTACGAGCAGTACTTC.

This clonotype was detected only a few times. The chain combines TRBV7-2 with TRBJ2-5; D remains ambiguous. Germline V gene sequence: CDR1 SGHTA, CDR2 FQGNSA. Trimming removed 1 base from V and 5 bases from J, with 11 bases in between. The CDR3 totals 14 residues. Written as DNA, the CDR3 is TGTGCCAGCAGCTTAGGACACGCCGGGGAGACCCAGTACTTC. Its protein product is CASSLGHAGETQYF.

The chain links TRBV4-3 to TRBJ2-7; 10 bases map to TRBD1. Germline CDR1 is LGHNA and CDR2 is YSLEER. V lost 4 bases, J lost 0 bases, and 3 bases stayed unmatched. The length of the CDR3 is 15 residues. Written as DNA, the CDR3 is TGCGCCAGCAGCCCGGACAGGGGGACCTCCTACGAGCAGTACTTC. Protein: CASSPDRGTSYEQYF.

The chain links TRBV29-1 to TRBJ2-1; the D call may be TRBD1 or TRBD2 (7 bases each). Trimming took off 6 bases at V and 6 bases at J, with 18 bases between the two ends. This CDR3 contains 14 residues. Per germline, CDR1 SQVTM and CDR2 ANQGSEA. The DNA of the CDR3 is TGCAGCGTCCGCGGGGGACAGTCTTCCAATGAGCAGTTCTTC. Translating it yields CSVRGGQSSNEQFF.

This chain links TRBV27 with TRBJ2-3; the match to TRBD2 covers 9 bases. The CDR3 is 13 residues long. Germline V gene sequence: CDR1 MNHEY, CDR2 SMNVEV (reference sequence). With 5 bases clipped from V and 4 bases from J, the junction kept 1 base outside the gene matches. The CDR3 sequence: CASSGLASDTQYF. For the CDR3, the DNA is TGTGCCAGCAGTGGACTAGCGTCAGATACGCAGTATTTT.

The table lists this clonotype with many counts. The J gene is TRBJ1-6, the V gene TRBV12-3 or TRBV12-4, with unresolved D. The ends were cut back, 3 bases at V and 6 bases at J, with 3 bases in the middle. The CDR3 consists of 12 residues. The CDR3 bases are TGTGCCAGCAGTTTTGGTAATTCACCCCTCCACTTT. It codes for CASSFGNSPLHF.

This clonotype came up a few times. The chain has TRBV28 and TRBJ1-2; TRBD1 might be the D (5 bases). The CDR3 has 14 amino acids. Germline CDR1 reads MDHEN; CDR2 reads SYDVKM. V dropped 3 bases and J dropped 3 bases, with 11 bases sitting between them. DNA of the CDR3: TGTGCCAGCAGTTTTCGGGGCAACCACTATGGCTACACCTTC. This codes for CASSFRGNHYGYTF.

This clonotype was picked up a small number of times. The rearrangement joins TRBV4-2 to TRBJ1-5; the D is unclear. The CDR3 is 16 residues long. The germline V gene encodes CDR1 LGHNA and CDR2 YNFKEQ. V was pared by 0 bases and J by 1 base, with 10 bases between. Written as DNA, the CDR3 is TGTGCCAGCAGCCAAGATCATGTGGGGAGCAATCAGCCCCAGCATTTT. Encoded protein: CASSQDHVGSNQPQHF.

This clonotype occurred a few times. The chain has TRBV18 and TRBJ1-2; 8 bases map to TRBD1. The V gene end was trimmed by 3 bases and the J gene end by 3 bases; junction bases not matched to a gene: 6. The length of the CDR3 is 15 residues. CDR1 is KGHSH and CDR2 is LQKENI in the germline V gene. The CDR3 reads CASSPTQGADYGYTF. The CDR3, as DNA: TGTGCCAGCTCACCTACGCAGGGGGCAGACTATGGCTACACCTTC.

This clonotype was seen repeatedly, ten times or more. The genes are TRBV16 and TRBJ1-1; unclear D gene. This CDR3 is built from 13 residues. Trimming shortened V by 5 bases and J by 5 bases, and 12 bases separated the two germline ends. Germline V CDR1 and CDR2: KGHSY, FQNENV. The CDR3 bases are TGTGCCAGCAGCAACAGTAGAGGGACTGAAGCTTTCTTT. Amino acids: CASSNSRGTEAFF.

This clonotype showed up many times. The rearrangement uses TRBV9 and TRBJ1-1; D perhaps matches TRBD1 (5 bases). The CDR3 is made up of 13 amino acids. Trimming stripped 3 bases from V and 4 bases from J, with 10 bases between. CDR1 is SGDLS, CDR2 YYNGEE, per germline. This CDR3 reads CASSARAGTEAFF. DNA of the CDR3: TGTGCCAGCAGCGCCAGGGCGGGCACTGAAGCTTTCTTT.

The chain carries TRBV5-6 and TRBJ1-6, with 8 bases lining up with TRBD1. Germline CDR1 is SGHDT and CDR2 is YYEEEE. V was clipped by 0 bases and J by 4 bases; unmatched bases: 0. The CDR3 length is 15 residues. The CDR3 DNA reads as TGTGCCAGCAGCTTGGGACAGGGGTATAATTCACCCCTCCACTTT. This encodes CASSLGQGYNSPLHF.

This clonotype was detected only a few times. The V gene is TRBV30, the J gene TRBJ1-5; tentative D call: TRBD1 (5 bases). Trimming stripped 1 base from V and 2 bases from J, with 9 bases between. The CDR3 has 14 amino acids. Germline values: CDR1 GTSNPN, CDR2 SVGIG (reference sequence). CDR3 sequence reads: CAWSAGLGNQPQHF. CDR3 DNA: TGTGCCTGGAGTGCGGGACTTGGCAATCAGCCCCAGCATTTT.

The chain combines TRBV6-5 with TRBJ2-6; 7 bases match TRBD2. Germline V gene data show CDR1 as MNHEY and CDR2 as SVGAGI. The CDR3 is made up of 18 amino acids. V lost 2 bases and J lost 0; bases outside the gene matches: 7. CDR3 loop: CASSYLASGNSGANVLTF. The CDR3 DNA follows: TGTGCCAGCAGTTACCTAGCTAGCGGAAACTCTGGGGCCAACGTCCTGACTTTC.

V and J are TRBV2 and TRBJ2-1; D remains ambiguous. CDR3 length: 15 amino acids. V dropped 0 bases and J dropped 7 bases, with 13 bases sitting between them. In germline, CDR1 is SNHLY, CDR2 FYNNEI. The CDR3 region has the DNA TGTGCCAGCAGTGAAGCCCTCTTCGTGGTAAATGAGCAGTTCTTC. It encodes CASSEALFVVNEQFF.

Only a few counts were recorded for this clonotype. The rearrangement joins TRBV13 to TRBJ2-2; no firm D call. Deletions cut 5 bases from V and 5 bases from J, with 12 bases between. Germline CDR1 reads PRHDT; CDR2 reads FYEKMQ (reference sequence). The CDR3 consists of 14 residues. The CDR3 nucleotides read TGTGCCAGCAGCGTCTACGTGGGAACCGGGGAGCTGTTTTTT. It encodes CASSVYVGTGELFF.

This clonotype was found a few times. The V and J genes are TRBV7-8 and TRBJ1-4; no reliable D call. Germline values: CDR1 SGHVS, CDR2 FQNEAQ. The CDR3 covers 14 residues. The V end was cut by 5 bases, the J end by 0 bases, with 7 bases between. CDR3 bases: TGTGCCAGCAGCGAAGAACCAACTAATGAAAAACTGTTTTTT. It specifies CASSEEPTNEKLFF. Looking up the rest from reference TRBV7-8 and TRBJ1-4 gives the full variable domain: GAGVSQSPRYKVAKRGQDVALRCDPISGHVSLFWYQQALGQGPEFLTYFQNEAQLDKSGLPSDRFFAERPEGSVSTLKIQRTQQEDSAVYLCASSEEPTNEKLFFGSGTQLSVL.

This clonotype was observed a few times. The chain carries TRBV6-2 or TRBV6-3 and TRBJ2-7, with D maybe TRBD1 (6 bases). This CDR3 is built from 15 residues. CDR1 MNHEY and CDR2 SVGEGT come from the germline V gene. Trimming cost V 6 bases and J 0 bases, with 15 bases left between them. CDR3 loop: CASSQGSYSSYEQYF. The CDR3 nucleotides read TGTGCCAGCAGCCAGGGGAGTTACAGCTCCTACGAGCAGTACTTC.